Listed below are T cell receptor beta chains from one sample, sequenced in a study of human T cells and chemical hapten exposure. TCRdb processed the RACE reads anew with MiXCR; each CDR3 protein has one entry. Of 87,000 or so distinct CDR3 sequences listed, 9.6% are singletons. Sequences were derived from whole blood, sampled in connection with sensitization to the hapten diphenylcyclopropenone (DPC). The receptor set was obtained from a woman aged 40 to 50 with alopecia areata. Some clones in this sample may be carry-over from other donors' samples. Both conserved end residues are part of each CDR3. Each record gives: clone size, V gene, J gene, D gene, CDR3 DNA, CDR3 protein. A D gene is named only where the DNA matches it firmly. Size tells how often a clone was seen (once, few, many) or the class of an expanded clone, and some rows leave it out.

abundance: many
v_gene: TRBV5-1
j_gene: TRBJ1-1
d_gene: TRBD1
CDR3nt: TGCGCCAGCAGCTATGCGGGGACAGGGACCCCTGAAGCTTTCTTT
CDR3aa: CASSYAGTGTPEAFF

abundance: many
v_gene: TRBV27
j_gene: TRBJ1-6
d_gene: TRBD1
CDR3nt: TGTGCCAGCAGTTTAATCCAGGGGGTTTCACCCCTCCACTTT
CDR3aa: CASSLIQGVSPLHF

abundance: many
v_gene: TRBV29-1
j_gene: TRBJ1-1
d_gene: TRBD1
CDR3nt: TGCAGCGCTCCGGGACAGGCGAACACTGAAGCTTTCTTT
CDR3aa: CSAPGQANTEAFF

abundance: many
v_gene: TRBV4-1
j_gene: TRBJ2-2
d_gene: TRBD1
CDR3nt: TGCGCCAGCAATTCGGGACAGGGATATACCGGGGAGCTGTTTTTT
CDR3aa: CASNSGQGYTGELFF

abundance: few
v_gene: TRBV5-1
j_gene: TRBJ1-6
d_gene: TRBD1
CDR3nt: TGCGCCACCAGGGACAGAGATAATTCACCCCTCCACTTT
CDR3aa: CATRDRDNSPLHF

abundance: NA
v_gene: TRBV4-1
j_gene: TRBJ1-4
d_gene: NA
CDR3nt: TGCGCCAGCAGCCCCGACTTTGGGGGGACTAATGAAAAACTGTTTTTT
CDR3aa: CASSPDFGGTNEKLFF

abundance: many
v_gene: TRBV28
j_gene: TRBJ1-5
d_gene: NA
CDR3nt: TGTGCCAGCAGTTTAATGCGGGGAACAAGGAATCAGCCCCAGCATTTT
CDR3aa: CASSLMRGTRNQPQHF

abundance: many
v_gene: TRBV7-2
j_gene: TRBJ2-1
d_gene: NA
CDR3nt: TGTGCCAGCAGCTTAGGCCGGGAGAATGAGCAGTTCTTC
CDR3aa: CASSLGRENEQFF

abundance: many
v_gene: TRBV20-1
j_gene: TRBJ1-5
d_gene: NA
CDR3nt: TGCAGTGCCGCCGACAGAAATAGCAATCAGCCCCAGCATTTT
CDR3aa: CSAADRNSNQPQHF

abundance: many
v_gene: TRBV25-1
j_gene: TRBJ1-1
d_gene: NA
CDR3nt: TGTGCCAGCAGACGAAGGGGACTGTACACTGAAGCTTTCTTT
CDR3aa: CASRRRGLYTEAFF

abundance: NA
v_gene: TRBV7-3
j_gene: TRBJ2-5
d_gene: NA
CDR3nt: TGTGCCAGCAGCTTAACGGGCAGTCCCCCAGAGACCCAGTACTTC
CDR3aa: CASSLTGSPPETQYF

abundance: many
v_gene: TRBV11-2
j_gene: TRBJ1-1
d_gene: NA
CDR3nt: TGTGCCAGCAGCTTAGGTAGCTTCATGCCGTACACTGAAGCTTTCTTT
CDR3aa: CASSLGSFMPYTEAFF

abundance: few
v_gene: TRBV7-6
j_gene: TRBJ2-7
d_gene: TRBD1
CDR3nt: TGTGCCAGCAGCCCCGGCCCCGGGACAGGGTATCTCGACGAGCAGTACTTC
CDR3aa: CASSPGPGTGYLDEQYF

abundance: many
v_gene: TRBV6-5
j_gene: TRBJ2-7
d_gene: NA
CDR3nt: TGTGCCAGCAGTTCGAGGAACGAGCAGTACTTC
CDR3aa: CASSSRNEQYF

abundance: many
v_gene: TRBV18
j_gene: TRBJ2-7
d_gene: TRBD1
CDR3nt: TGTGCCAGCTCCGACGGGACAGGGGTTACCTACGAGCAGTACTTC
CDR3aa: CASSDGTGVTYEQYF

abundance: many
v_gene: TRBV7-2
j_gene: TRBJ1-6
d_gene: NA
CDR3nt: TGTGCCAGCAGTCTCGGAGGGATGGGACGCACTAATTCACCCCTCCACTTT
CDR3aa: CASSLGGMGRTNSPLHF

abundance: few
v_gene: TRBV3-1
j_gene: TRBJ1-2
d_gene: NA
CDR3nt: TGTGCCAGCAGCCAAGTCGGGGCAGCGGCGGGCTACACCTTC
CDR3aa: CASSQVGAAAGYTF

abundance: many
v_gene: TRBV19
j_gene: TRBJ2-3
d_gene: TRBD1
CDR3nt: TGTGCCAGTAGTAACGACAGGGCCGCAGATACGCAGTATTTT
CDR3aa: CASSNDRAADTQYF

abundance: few
v_gene: TRBV11-2
j_gene: TRBJ2-1
d_gene: TRBD1
CDR3nt: TGTGCCAGCAGCATTGGGACAGGGAGCTCCTACAATGAGCAGTTCTTC
CDR3aa: CASSIGTGSSYNEQFF

abundance: many
v_gene: TRBV18
j_gene: TRBJ2-3
d_gene: NA
CDR3nt: TGTGCCAGCTCACCTTGGGAAACAGCCACCTTTGGAGATACGCAGTATTTT
CDR3aa: CASSPWETATFGDTQYF

abundance: NA
v_gene: TRBV7-7
j_gene: TRBJ2-1
d_gene: NA
CDR3nt: TGTGCTAGCAGCTTAGGGGGATCCAATGAGCAGTTCTTC
CDR3aa: CASSLGGSNEQFF

abundance: NA
v_gene: TRBV3-1
j_gene: TRBJ1-1
d_gene: TRBD1
CDR3nt: TGTGCCAGCAACGACAGGGGGATGGGCACTGAAGCTTTCTTT
CDR3aa: CASNDRGMGTEAFF

abundance: few
v_gene: TRBV9
j_gene: TRBJ1-4
d_gene: TRBD1
CDR3nt: TGTGCCAGCAGCGCAGGGACAGTTGCAACTAATGAAAAACTGTTTTTT
CDR3aa: CASSAGTVATNEKLFF

abundance: many
v_gene: TRBV29-1
j_gene: TRBJ1-1
d_gene: NA
CDR3nt: TGCAGCGTTGAAGATCAGAAAAGGAACACTGAAGCTTTCTTT
CDR3aa: CSVEDQKRNTEAFF

abundance: many
v_gene: TRBV5-5
j_gene: TRBJ2-2
d_gene: TRBD2
CDR3nt: TGTGCCAGCAGCCTTACTAGCGGCAAATACACCGGGGAGCTGTTTTTT
CDR3aa: CASSLTSGKYTGELFF

abundance: few
v_gene: TRBV12-3/TRBV12-4
j_gene: TRBJ2-3
d_gene: TRBD2
CDR3nt: TGTGCCAGCACCCATCTAGCGGGGGGCACAGATACGCAGTATTTT
CDR3aa: CASTHLAGGTDTQYF

abundance: many
v_gene: TRBV4-3
j_gene: TRBJ2-6
d_gene: TRBD1
CDR3nt: TGCGCCAGCAGCCAAGGAAAAGCGGGACAGGGGTACAACGTCCTGACTTTC
CDR3aa: CASSQGKAGQGYNVLTF

abundance: few
v_gene: TRBV10-1
j_gene: TRBJ2-2
d_gene: NA
CDR3nt: TGCGCCAGCAGCAGGTCTTACACCGGGGAGCTGTTTTTT
CDR3aa: CASSRSYTGELFF

abundance: NA
v_gene: TRBV12-3/TRBV12-4
j_gene: TRBJ2-7
d_gene: NA
CDR3nt: TGTGCCAGCAGTCTGGGCCACTACGAGCAGTACTTC
CDR3aa: CASSLGHYEQYF

abundance: few
v_gene: TRBV24-1
j_gene: TRBJ1-2
d_gene: NA
CDR3nt: TGTGCCACCAGTGATTTGGGACAGAACTATGGCTACACCTTC
CDR3aa: CATSDLGQNYGYTF

abundance: NA
v_gene: TRBV29-1
j_gene: TRBJ2-7
d_gene: NA
CDR3nt: TGCAGCGTTGAAGACGGGGGGCCCTACGAGCAGTACTTC
CDR3aa: CSVEDGGPYEQYF

abundance: NA
v_gene: TRBV20-1
j_gene: TRBJ1-2
d_gene: TRBD1
CDR3nt: TGCAGTGCTAGACGCAAGGGGACAGCCCTTAACTATGGCTACACCTTC
CDR3aa: CSARRKGTALNYGYTF

abundance: few
v_gene: TRBV4-1
j_gene: TRBJ2-1
d_gene: TRBD2
CDR3nt: TGCGCCAGCAGCCAAGGGACTAGCGGGGGGAGGGATGAGCAGTTCTTC
CDR3aa: CASSQGTSGGRDEQFF

abundance: many
v_gene: TRBV16
j_gene: TRBJ2-6
d_gene: NA
CDR3nt: TGTGCCAGCAGCCCTAAGGGAACAGGGCTCGACGGGGCCAACGTCCTGACTTTC
CDR3aa: CASSPKGTGLDGANVLTF

abundance: NA
v_gene: TRBV6-2/TRBV6-3
j_gene: TRBJ2-3
d_gene: NA
CDR3nt: TGTGCCAGCAGTGGGCAGTCAGATACGCAGTATTTT
CDR3aa: CASSGQSDTQYF

abundance: many
v_gene: TRBV10-3
j_gene: TRBJ2-1
d_gene: TRBD2
CDR3nt: TGTGCCATCAGTGAGTCAGGGAAGCGGGGTGAGGGCTCCTACAATGAGCAGTTCTTC
CDR3aa: CAISESGKRGEGSYNEQFF

abundance: many
v_gene: TRBV28
j_gene: TRBJ1-1
d_gene: NA
CDR3nt: TGTGCCAGCAGGGGGGGGTCCAGCACTGAAGCTTTCTTT
CDR3aa: CASRGGSSTEAFF

abundance: many
v_gene: TRBV18
j_gene: TRBJ1-5
d_gene: NA
CDR3nt: TGTGCCAGCTCCCCGGCGCAGCAGGGATATAGCAATCAGCCCCAGCATTTT
CDR3aa: CASSPAQQGYSNQPQHF

abundance: many
v_gene: TRBV7-2
j_gene: TRBJ1-1
d_gene: NA
CDR3nt: TGTGCCAGCAGCTCACAGGAGAACACTGAAGCTTTCTTT
CDR3aa: CASSSQENTEAFF

abundance: many
v_gene: TRBV10-3
j_gene: TRBJ1-2
d_gene: TRBD1
CDR3nt: TGTGCCATCAGGGGACAGCGGGATGGCTACACCTTC
CDR3aa: CAIRGQRDGYTF

abundance: NA
v_gene: TRBV12-3/TRBV12-4
j_gene: TRBJ1-1
d_gene: TRBD1
CDR3nt: TGTGCCAGCAGTGGGACAGGGGGGAACACTGAAGCTTTCTTT
CDR3aa: CASSGTGGNTEAFF

abundance: NA
v_gene: TRBV5-1
j_gene: TRBJ2-7
d_gene: NA
CDR3nt: TGCGCCAGCAGCTTGGGGCAGGAAAAATACGAGCAGTACTTC
CDR3aa: CASSLGQEKYEQYF

abundance: many
v_gene: TRBV29-1
j_gene: TRBJ1-1
d_gene: NA
CDR3nt: TGCAGCGTCGCCGGGACTTTGAACACTGAAGCTTTCTTT
CDR3aa: CSVAGTLNTEAFF

abundance: NA
v_gene: TRBV7-8
j_gene: TRBJ2-3
d_gene: NA
CDR3nt: TGTGCCAGCAGCTTCCGTGGGGTCACAGATACGCAGTATTTT
CDR3aa: CASSFRGVTDTQYF

abundance: many
v_gene: TRBV7-9
j_gene: TRBJ1-4
d_gene: NA
CDR3nt: TGTGCCAGCAGCTTTGGCGGCGGGGAAAAACTGTTTTTT
CDR3aa: CASSFGGGEKLFF

abundance: many
v_gene: TRBV6-2/TRBV6-3
j_gene: TRBJ2-1
d_gene: NA
CDR3nt: TGTGCCAGCAGTCCTACTCGGGACGCCGACTTCAATGAGCAGTTCTTC
CDR3aa: CASSPTRDADFNEQFF

abundance: NA
v_gene: TRBV5-4
j_gene: TRBJ2-3
d_gene: NA
CDR3nt: TGTGCCAGCAGCTTGTACCTAGGATCCGATACGCAGTATTTT
CDR3aa: CASSLYLGSDTQYF

abundance: few
v_gene: TRBV3-1
j_gene: TRBJ2-3
d_gene: NA
CDR3nt: TGTGCCAGCAGCCGCATGACGGATACGCAGTATTTT
CDR3aa: CASSRMTDTQYF

abundance: many
v_gene: TRBV5-1
j_gene: TRBJ1-2
d_gene: TRBD1
CDR3nt: TGCGCCAGCAGCTTTGGGACAGCCTATGGCTACACCTTC
CDR3aa: CASSFGTAYGYTF